The 11 T cell receptor beta chains in this list originate from one sample, sequenced in a study of regulatory T cells in long-lasting Graves disease. Through Arm-PCR of CDR3 regions and iRepertoire HTBI primers, TCR beta libraries were built. Via MiXCR, TCRdb re-called the multiplex PCR reads, giving one row per CDR3 protein. The sample holds around 450,000 distinct CDR3 sequences; more than 12% are singletons and the top ten take roughly 17%. Noted time point: newly diagnosed GD, antithyroid drugs for less than 3 months. PBMC-derived RNA was used for the TCR library. The same data also contributed to another study, on T cells in Graves' hyperthyroidism and ophthalmopathy.

The sequencing here drew on peripheral blood mononuclear cells (PBMCs), taken at new diagnosis, from a patient treated with antithyroid drugs. The source of these receptors is a woman aged 30 to 39 with Graves disease.

A few counts support this clonotype. The chain combines TRBV10-3 with TRBJ2-5; no clear D. Germline V gene sequence: CDR1 ENHRY, CDR2 SYGVKD. The CDR3 is 15 amino acids. V was shortened by 2 bases and J by 1 base, with 11 bases between the two germline ends. CDR3 in amino acids: CAISENWGGQETQYF. CDR3 nucleotide sequence: TGTGCCATCAGTGAGAATTGGGGTGGCCAAGAGACCCAGTACTTC.

This clonotype was counted a few times. This chain links TRBV11-3 with TRBJ2-5; 15 bases align to TRBD2. This CDR3 is 18 amino acids long. The V gene's germline CDR1 is SGHNT and CDR2 YENEEA. J lost 5 bases, V lost 1 base, and 8 bases had no gene match. Here the CDR3 reads CASSLGGLAGGIGETQYF. The CDR3 DNA sequence: TGTGCCAGCAGCTTAGGGGGACTAGCGGGAGGAATCGGGGAGACCCAGTACTTC.

In this sample, this clonotype turned up a few times. This chain connects TRBV6-2 or TRBV6-3 to TRBJ1-1; the match to TRBD1 covers 7 bases. CDR3 length equals 16 residues. The J segment lost 0 bases and the V segment lost 5 bases, leaving 9 bases of the junction unmatched. Germline V gene lookup returns CDR1 MNHEY and CDR2 SVGEGT. CDR3 sequence: CASSNPGQNMNTEAFF. CDR3 in DNA: TGTGCCAGCAGTAACCCGGGACAGAATATGAACACTGAAGCTTTCTTT.

This clonotype appeared many times. CDR3: CATSRAREYVRNEQFF. The CDR3 bases are TGTGCCACCAGCCGGGCACGGGAGTACGTGCGGAATGAGCAGTTCTTC. This sequence joins TRBV15 and TRBJ2-1; a weak D match, TRBD2 (6 bases). The V and J ends lost 5 bases and 7 bases respectively, with 21 bases between them. Germline-derived CDR1 and CDR2 are LNHNV and YYDKDF (reference sequence). This CDR3 comprises 16 residues. Full variable domain (rest looked up from reference TRBV15 and TRBJ2-1): DAMVIQNPRYQVTQFGKPVTLSCSQTLNHNVMYWYQQKSSQAPKLLFHYYDKDFNNEADTPDNFQSRRPNTSFCFLDIRSPGLGDTAMYLCATSRAREYVRNEQFFGPGTRLTVL.

The V gene is TRBV5-5, the J gene TRBJ1-1; possible D gene TRBD1, 6 bases. CDR1 and CDR2 (germline): SGHKS, YYEKEE (reference sequence). The CDR3 length is 16 residues. The V end lost 0 bases, the J end lost 0 bases, and 12 bases lay between the germline ends. CDR3 in amino acids: CASSLVPGQMNTEAFF. The CDR3 bases are TGTGCCAGCAGCTTGGTTCCCGGACAGATGAACACTGAAGCTTTCTTT.

This sequence joins TRBV20-1 and TRBJ1-3, with D possibly matching TRBD1 (5 bases). The CDR3 is 16 amino acids. Germline V lookup: CDR1 DFQATT, CDR2 SNEGSKA (reference sequence). V gave up 3 bases and J gave up 4 bases, with 19 bases separating them. The CDR3 is CSARGPLTRTGNTIYF. For the CDR3, the DNA is TGCAGTGCTAGGGGGCCACTAACAAGAACGGGAAACACCATATATTTT.

This clonotype occurred many times. The chain links TRBV11-1 to TRBJ2-3; TRBD1 might be the D (5 bases). The ends were cut back, 8 bases at V and 3 bases at J, with 12 bases in the middle. Germline CDR1 SGHAT, CDR2 FQDESV (reference sequence). The CDR3 is made up of 13 amino acids. CDR3 loop: CASRTKWTDTQYF. The DNA for the CDR3 is TGTGCCAGCCGGACAAAGTGGACAGATACGCAGTATTTT. Looking up the rest from reference TRBV11-1 and TRBJ2-3 gives the full variable domain: EAEVAQSPRYKITEKSQAVAFWCDPISGHATLYWYRQILGQGPELLVQFQDESVVDDSQLPKDRFSAERLKGVDSTLKIQPAELGDSAMYLCASRTKWTDTQYFGPGTRLTVL.

In this sample, this clonotype turned up many times. J is TRBJ2-1 and V is TRBV20-1, with D perhaps TRBD1 or TRBD2 (5 bases each). The CDR3 sequence is 15 residues long. The germline V gene has CDR1 DFQATT and CDR2 SNEGSKA (reference sequence). Trimming stripped 4 bases from V and 2 bases from J, with 15 bases between. CDR3 DNA sequence: TGCAGTGCTAAGGAAAAGGGACGCACCTACAATGAGCAGTTCTTC. Translated: CSAKEKGRTYNEQFF.

This clonotype was seen ten or more times. The chain links TRBV2 to TRBJ1-1, with 8 bases matching TRBD1. V shed 6 bases and J 1 base; nucleotides not matched to a gene: 7. Germline V gives CDR1 SNHLY, CDR2 FYNNEI. There are 15 residues in the CDR3. CDR3 DNA: TGTGCCAGCAGGAAAGACAGGGGCCGGAACACTGAAGCTTTCTTT. Protein product: CASRKDRGRNTEAFF.

This clonotype occurred a few times. At one boundary the junction diverges from the germline segment, which might be a read error. The V call is TRBV30, the J call TRBJ1-2; a possible D gene is TRBD1 (6 bases). Germline-derived CDR1 and CDR2 are GTSNPN and SVGIG (reference sequence). The CDR3 is 11 amino acids. The CDR3 coding sequence is TGTGCCTGGAGTCTAACGGGACATTGGAGCTTC. Its protein product is CAWSLTGHWSF.

This clonotype was observed a handful of times. V gene TRBV19 combines with J gene TRBJ2-3, with 9 positions matching TRBD1. The J call could be wrong; TRBJ2-5 is a better fit for the DNA end. This CDR3 region has 14 residues. The germline V gene encodes CDR1 LNHDA and CDR2 SQIVND (reference sequence). The CDR3 nucleotides are TGTGCCAGTGGAACAGGGGGCTTTCGAGAGACCCAGTACTTC. It translates to CASGTGGFRETQYF.